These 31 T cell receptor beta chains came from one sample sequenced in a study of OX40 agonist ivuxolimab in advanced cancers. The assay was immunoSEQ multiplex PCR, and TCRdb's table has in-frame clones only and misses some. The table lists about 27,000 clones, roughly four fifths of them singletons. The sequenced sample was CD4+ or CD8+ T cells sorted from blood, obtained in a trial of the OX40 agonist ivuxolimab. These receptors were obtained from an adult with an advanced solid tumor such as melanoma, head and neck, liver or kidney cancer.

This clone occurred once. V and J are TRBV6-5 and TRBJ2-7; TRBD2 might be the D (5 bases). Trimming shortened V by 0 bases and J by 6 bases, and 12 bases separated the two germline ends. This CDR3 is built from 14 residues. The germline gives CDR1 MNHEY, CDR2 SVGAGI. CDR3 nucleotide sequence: TGTGCCAGCAGTTACTCATGGGCGGAGGCCGAGCAGTACTTC. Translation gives CASSYSWAEAEQYF.

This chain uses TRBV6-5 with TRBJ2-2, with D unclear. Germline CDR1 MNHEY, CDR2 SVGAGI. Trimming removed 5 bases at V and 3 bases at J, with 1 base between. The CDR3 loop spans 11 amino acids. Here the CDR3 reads CASSHTGELFF. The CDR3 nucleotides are TGTGCCAGCAGTCACACCGGGGAGCTGTTTTTT.

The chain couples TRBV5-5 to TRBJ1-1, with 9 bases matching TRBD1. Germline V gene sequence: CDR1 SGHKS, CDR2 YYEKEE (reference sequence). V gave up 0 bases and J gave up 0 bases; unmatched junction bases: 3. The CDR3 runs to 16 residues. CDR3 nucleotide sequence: TGTGCCAGCAGCTTGGAAGACAGGGGGATGAACACTGAAGCTTTCTTT. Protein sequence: CASSLEDRGMNTEAFF.

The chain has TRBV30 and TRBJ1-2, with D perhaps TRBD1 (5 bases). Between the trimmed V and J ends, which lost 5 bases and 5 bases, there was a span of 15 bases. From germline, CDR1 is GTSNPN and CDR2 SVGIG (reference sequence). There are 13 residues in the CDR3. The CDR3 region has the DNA TGTGCCTGGGAGGAGGGGCAAGGGTATGGCTACACCTTC. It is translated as CAWEEGQGYGYTF.

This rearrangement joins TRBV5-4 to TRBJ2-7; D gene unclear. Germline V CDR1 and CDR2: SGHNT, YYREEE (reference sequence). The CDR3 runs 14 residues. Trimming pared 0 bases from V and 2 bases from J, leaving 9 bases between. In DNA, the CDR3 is TGTGCCAGCAGCTTGGCGGTGGCCCCCTACGAGCAGTACTTC. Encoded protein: CASSLAVAPYEQYF.

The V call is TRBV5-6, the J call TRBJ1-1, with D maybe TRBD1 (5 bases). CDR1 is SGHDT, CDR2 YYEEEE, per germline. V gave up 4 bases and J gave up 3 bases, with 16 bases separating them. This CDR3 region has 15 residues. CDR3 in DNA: TGTGCCAGCAGCCTAGTGGTAGGGGTCGACACTGAAGCTTTCTTT. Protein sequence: CASSLVVGVDTEAFF.

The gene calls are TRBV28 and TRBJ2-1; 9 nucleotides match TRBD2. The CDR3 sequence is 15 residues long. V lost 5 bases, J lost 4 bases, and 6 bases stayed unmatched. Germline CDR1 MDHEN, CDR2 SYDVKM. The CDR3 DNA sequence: TGTGCCAGCAGTCCCCTAGCGGGGAATTACAATGAGCAGTTCTTC. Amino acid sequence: CASSPLAGNYNEQFF.

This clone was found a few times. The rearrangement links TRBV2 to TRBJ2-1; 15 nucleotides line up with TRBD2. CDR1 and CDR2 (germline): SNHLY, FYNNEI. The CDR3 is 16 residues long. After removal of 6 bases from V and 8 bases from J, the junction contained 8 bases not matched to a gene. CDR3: CASRPGLAGGPHEQFF. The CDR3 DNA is TGTGCCAGCAGGCCGGGACTAGCGGGGGGACCGCATGAGCAGTTCTTC.

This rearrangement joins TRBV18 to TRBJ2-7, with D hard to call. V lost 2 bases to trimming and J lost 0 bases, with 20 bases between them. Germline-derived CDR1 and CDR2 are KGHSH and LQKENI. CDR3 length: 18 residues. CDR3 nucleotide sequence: TGTGCCAGCTCACCATTTAGTTTTTTTGACTTACCCTCCTACGAGCAGTACTTC. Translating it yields CASSPFSFFDLPSYEQYF.

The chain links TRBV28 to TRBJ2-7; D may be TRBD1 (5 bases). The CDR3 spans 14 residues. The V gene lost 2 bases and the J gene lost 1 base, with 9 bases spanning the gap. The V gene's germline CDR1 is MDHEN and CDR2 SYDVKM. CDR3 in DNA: TGTGCCAGCAGTTTACCGGACATTTCCTACGAGCAGTACTTC. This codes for CASSLPDISYEQYF. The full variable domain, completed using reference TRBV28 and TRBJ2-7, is DVKVTQSSRYLVKRTGEKVFLECVQDMDHENMFWYRQDPGLGLRLIYFSYDVKMKEKGDIPEGYSVSREKKERFSLILESASTNQTSMYLCASSLPDISYEQYFGPGTRLTVT.

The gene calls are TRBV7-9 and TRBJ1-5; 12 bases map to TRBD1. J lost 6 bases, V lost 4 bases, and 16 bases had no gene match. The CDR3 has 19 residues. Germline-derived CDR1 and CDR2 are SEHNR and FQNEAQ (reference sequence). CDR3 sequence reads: CASSSTGTGGRTWGQPQHF. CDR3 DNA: TGTGCCAGCAGCTCCACCGGGACAGGGGGCCGGACGTGGGGTCAGCCCCAGCATTTT.

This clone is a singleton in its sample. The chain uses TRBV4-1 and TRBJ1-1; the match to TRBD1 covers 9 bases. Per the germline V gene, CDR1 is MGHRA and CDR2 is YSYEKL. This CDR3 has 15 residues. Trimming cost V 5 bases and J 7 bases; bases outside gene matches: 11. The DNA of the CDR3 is TGCGCCAGCAGCACCACACCCGGGACAGGGAGTGAAGCTTTCTTT. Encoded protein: CASSTTPGTGSEAFF.

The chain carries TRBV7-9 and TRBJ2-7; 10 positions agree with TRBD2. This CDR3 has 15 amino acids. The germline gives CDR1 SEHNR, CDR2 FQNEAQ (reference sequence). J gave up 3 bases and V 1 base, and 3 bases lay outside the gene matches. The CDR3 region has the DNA TGTGCCAGCAGCTTAGGGACTAGCGGAGACTACGAGCAGTACTTC. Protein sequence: CASSLGTSGDYEQYF.

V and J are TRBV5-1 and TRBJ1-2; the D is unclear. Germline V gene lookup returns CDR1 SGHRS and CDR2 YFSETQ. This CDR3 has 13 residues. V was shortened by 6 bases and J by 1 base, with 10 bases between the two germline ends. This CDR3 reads CASKVCDNYGYTF. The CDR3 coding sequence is TGCGCCAGCAAGGTATGTGATAACTATGGCTACACCTTC.

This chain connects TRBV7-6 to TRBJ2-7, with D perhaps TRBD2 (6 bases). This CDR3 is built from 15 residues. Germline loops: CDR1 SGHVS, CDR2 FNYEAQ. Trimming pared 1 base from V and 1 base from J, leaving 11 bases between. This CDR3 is CASSLERDSSYEQYF. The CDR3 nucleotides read TGTGCCAGCAGCTTAGAACGGGACTCGTCCTACGAGCAGTACTTC.

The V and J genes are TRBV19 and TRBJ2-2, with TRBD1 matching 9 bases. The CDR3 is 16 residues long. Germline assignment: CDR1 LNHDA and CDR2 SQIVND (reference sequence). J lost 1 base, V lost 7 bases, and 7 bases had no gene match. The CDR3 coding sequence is TGTGCCAGTACTGAGGAGGACAGGGGGAACACCGGGGAGCTGTTTTTT. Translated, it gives CASTEEDRGNTGELFF.

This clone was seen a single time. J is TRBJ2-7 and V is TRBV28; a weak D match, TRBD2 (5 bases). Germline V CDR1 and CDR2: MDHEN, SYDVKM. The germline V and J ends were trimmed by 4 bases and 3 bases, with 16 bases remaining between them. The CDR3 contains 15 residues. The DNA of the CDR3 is TGTGCCAGCAGTTCCCCTGACTATTGGAACTACGAGCAGTACTTC. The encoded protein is CASSSPDYWNYEQYF.

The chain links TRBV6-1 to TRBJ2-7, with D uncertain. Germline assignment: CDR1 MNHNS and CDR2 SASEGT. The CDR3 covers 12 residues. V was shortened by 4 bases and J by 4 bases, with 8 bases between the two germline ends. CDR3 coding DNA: TGTGCCAGCAGTGGTGACATATACGAGCAGTACTTC. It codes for CASSGDIYEQYF.

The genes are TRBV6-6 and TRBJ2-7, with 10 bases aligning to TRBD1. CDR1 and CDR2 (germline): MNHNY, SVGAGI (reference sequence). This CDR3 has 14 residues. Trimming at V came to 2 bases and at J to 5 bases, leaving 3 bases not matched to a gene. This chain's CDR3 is CASSYRDRGNEQYF. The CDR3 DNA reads TGTGCCAGCAGTTACCGGGACAGGGGAAACGAGCAGTACTTC.

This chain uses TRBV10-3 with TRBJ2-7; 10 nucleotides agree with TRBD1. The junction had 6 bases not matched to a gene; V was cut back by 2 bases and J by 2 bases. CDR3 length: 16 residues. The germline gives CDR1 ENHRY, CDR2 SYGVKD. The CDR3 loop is CAISEAGTGETYEQYF. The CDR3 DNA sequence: TGTGCCATCAGTGAGGCCGGGACAGGGGAGACCTACGAGCAGTACTTC.

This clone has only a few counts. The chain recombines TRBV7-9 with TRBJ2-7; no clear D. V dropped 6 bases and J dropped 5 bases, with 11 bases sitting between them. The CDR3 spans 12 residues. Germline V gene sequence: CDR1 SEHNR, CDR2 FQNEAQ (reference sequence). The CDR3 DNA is TGTGCCAGCAGTTGGGTGATCGACGAGCAGTACTTC. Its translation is CASSWVIDEQYF.

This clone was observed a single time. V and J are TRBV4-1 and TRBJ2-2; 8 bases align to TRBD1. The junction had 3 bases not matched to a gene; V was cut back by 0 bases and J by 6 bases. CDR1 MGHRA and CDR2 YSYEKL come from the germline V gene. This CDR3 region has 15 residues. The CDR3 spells CASSQEWTGSGELFF. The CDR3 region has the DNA TGCGCCAGCAGCCAAGAGTGGACAGGGTCCGGGGAGCTGTTTTTT.

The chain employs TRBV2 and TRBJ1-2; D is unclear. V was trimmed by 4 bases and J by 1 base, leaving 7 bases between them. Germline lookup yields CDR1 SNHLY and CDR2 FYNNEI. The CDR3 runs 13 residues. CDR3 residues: CASSVWDNYGYTF. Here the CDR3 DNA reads TGTGCCAGCAGTGTTTGGGATAACTATGGCTACACCTTC.

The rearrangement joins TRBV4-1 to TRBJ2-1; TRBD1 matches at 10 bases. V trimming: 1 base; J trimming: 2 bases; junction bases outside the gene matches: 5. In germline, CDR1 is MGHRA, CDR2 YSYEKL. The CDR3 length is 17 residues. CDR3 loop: CASSQVLGQGAYNEQFF. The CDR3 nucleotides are TGCGCCAGCAGCCAAGTGCTAGGACAGGGGGCCTACAATGAGCAGTTCTTC.

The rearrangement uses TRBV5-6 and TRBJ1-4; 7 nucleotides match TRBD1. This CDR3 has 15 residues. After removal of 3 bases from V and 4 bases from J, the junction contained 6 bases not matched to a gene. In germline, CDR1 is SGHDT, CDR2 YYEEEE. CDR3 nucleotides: TGTGCCAGCAGCTCACAGGGGAGGGGTAATGAAAAACTGTTTTTT. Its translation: CASSSQGRGNEKLFF.

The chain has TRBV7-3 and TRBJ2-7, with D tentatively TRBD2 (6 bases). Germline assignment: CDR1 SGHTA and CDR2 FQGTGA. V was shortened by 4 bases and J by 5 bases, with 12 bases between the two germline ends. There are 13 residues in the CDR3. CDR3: CASSSGGGDEQYF. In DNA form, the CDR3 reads TGTGCCAGCAGCTCCGGAGGCGGGGACGAGCAGTACTTC.

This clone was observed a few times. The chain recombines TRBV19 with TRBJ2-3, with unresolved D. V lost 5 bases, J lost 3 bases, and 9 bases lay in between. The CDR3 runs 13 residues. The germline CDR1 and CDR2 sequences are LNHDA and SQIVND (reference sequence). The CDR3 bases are TGTGCCAGTAGTCGTCTGAGTACAGATACGCAGTATTTT. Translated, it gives CASSRLSTDTQYF.

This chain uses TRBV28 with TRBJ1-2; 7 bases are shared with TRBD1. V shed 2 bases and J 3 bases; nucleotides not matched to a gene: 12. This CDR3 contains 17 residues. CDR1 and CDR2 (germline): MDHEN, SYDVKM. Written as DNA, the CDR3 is TGTGCCAGCAGTTTAGAAGCAAACAGGGGAATCTACTATGGCTACACCTTC. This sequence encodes CASSLEANRGIYYGYTF.

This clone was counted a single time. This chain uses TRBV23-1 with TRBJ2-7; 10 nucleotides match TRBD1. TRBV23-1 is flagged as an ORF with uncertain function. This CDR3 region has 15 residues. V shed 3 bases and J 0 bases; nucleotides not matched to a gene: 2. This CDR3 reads CASSQRTGGSYEQYF. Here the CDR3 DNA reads TGCGCCAGCAGTCAGCGGACAGGGGGCTCCTACGAGCAGTACTTC.

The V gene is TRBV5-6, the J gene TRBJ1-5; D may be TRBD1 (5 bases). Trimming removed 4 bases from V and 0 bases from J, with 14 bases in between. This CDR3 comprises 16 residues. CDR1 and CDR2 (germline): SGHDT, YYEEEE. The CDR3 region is CASSRWIRDSNQPQHF. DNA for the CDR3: TGTGCCAGCAGCCGCTGGATCAGGGATAGCAATCAGCCCCAGCATTTT.

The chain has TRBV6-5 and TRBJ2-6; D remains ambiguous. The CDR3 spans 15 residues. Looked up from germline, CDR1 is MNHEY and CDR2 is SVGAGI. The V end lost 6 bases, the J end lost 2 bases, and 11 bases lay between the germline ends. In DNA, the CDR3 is TGTGCCAGCAGACACCCTCCCCCTGGGGCCAACGTCCTGACTTTC. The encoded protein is CASRHPPPGANVLTF.